What follows are 24 T cell receptor beta chains derived from one specimen sequenced in a study of shared clonotypes between healthy human individuals. This table comes from immunoSEQ multiplex PCR, and its TCRdb copy is limited to in-frame clones, with some not included. The table records a few hundred thousand clones, about 73% of them present only once. Sequencing used memory CD4+ T cells sorted from blood. The subset denotes: CD45RA-negative fraction. The receptors originated from a man aged 25-45 years in good health.

Regarding this clone: Within the sample, other DNA sequences also encode this same CDR3. The chain couples TRBV7-2 to TRBJ1-1; D might be TRBD1 (5 bases). CDR1 is SGHTA and CDR2 is FQGNSA in the germline V gene. Trimming removed 5 bases from V and 1 base from J, with 11 bases in between. CDR3 length: 14 residues. The CDR3 spells CASSPGAANTEAFF. CDR3 nucleotides: TGTGCCAGCAGCCCCGGGGCGGCGAACACTGAAGCTTTCTTT.

The rearrangement joins TRBV30 to TRBJ2-5; 9 bases are shared with TRBD1. The last part of the DNA fits TRBJ2-7 better; the J call may be wrong. CDR1 and CDR2 from the germline V gene are GTSNPN and SVGIG (reference sequence). The CDR3 runs 13 residues. The CDR3 DNA reads as TGTGCCTGGAGTGGATCGGACAGGGGCGAGCAGTACTTC. Translated: CAWSGSDRGEQYF.

This sequence joins TRBV27 and TRBJ2-7; TRBD2 matches at 11 bases. CDR3 length equals 15 residues. V was pared by 3 bases and J by 9 bases, with 10 bases of the junction left unmatched. Germline V lookup: CDR1 MNHEY, CDR2 SMNVEV (reference sequence). The CDR3 DNA sequence: TGTGCCAGCAGTTTTTCGCTAGCGGGAGGTTTCCGGCAGTACTTC. It specifies CASSFSLAGGFRQYF.

This clone has a count of ten or more. The rearrangement links TRBV7-9 to TRBJ2-2; D not certain. The germline V and J ends were trimmed by 3 bases and 5 bases, with 13 bases remaining between them. The CDR3 loop spans 15 amino acids. CDR1 is SEHNR and CDR2 is FQNEAQ in the germline V gene (reference sequence). CDR3 amino acids: CASSFNFGQTGELFF. CDR3 sequence (DNA): TGTGCCAGCAGCTTCAACTTCGGTCAGACCGGGGAGCTGTTTTTT. The full variable domain, completed using reference TRBV7-9 and TRBJ2-2, is DTGVSQNPRHKITKRGQNVTFRCDPISEHNRLYWYRQTLGQGPEFLTYFQNEAQLEKSRLLSDRFSAERPKGSFSTLEIQRTEQGDSAMYLCASSFNFGQTGELFFGEGSRLTVL.

This rearrangement joins TRBV27 to TRBJ1-4, with no clear D. There are 13 residues in the CDR3. Germline values: CDR1 MNHEY, CDR2 SMNVEV (reference sequence). Between the trimmed V and J ends, which lost 6 bases and 5 bases, there was a span of 10 bases. The CDR3: CASSHRGNEKLFF. CDR3 coding DNA: TGTGCCAGCAGCCACCGAGGGAATGAAAAACTGTTTTTT.

Regarding this clone: Other DNA sequences from this sample encode an identical CDR3 as well. The CDR3 protein is CASSEGQGAYEQYF. The CDR3 DNA follows: TGTGCCAGCAGTGAGGGACAGGGGGCGTACGAGCAGTACTTC. The gene calls are TRBV2 and TRBJ2-7; 12 bases agree with TRBD1. CDR3 size: 14 residues. Trimming removed 3 bases from V and 4 bases from J; junction bases left unmatched: 1. Germline V lookup: CDR1 SNHLY, CDR2 FYNNEI.

This clone appeared a few times. This chain links TRBV2 with TRBJ2-5; TRBD1 or TRBD2 may be the D gene (5 bases each). The V end was cut by 5 bases, the J end by 2 bases, with 15 bases between. Germline V gene sequence: CDR1 SNHLY, CDR2 FYNNEI. This CDR3 contains 15 residues. CDR3 loop: CASSTARGPQETQYF. CDR3 in DNA: TGTGCCAGCAGTACCGCCCGGGGCCCTCAAGAGACCCAGTACTTC. Drawing the rest from reference TRBV2 and TRBJ2-5, the complete variable domain is EPEVTQTPSHQVTQMGQEVILRCVPISNHLYFYWYRQILGQKVEFLVSFYNNEISEKSEIFDDQFSVERPDGSNFTLKIRSTKLEDSAMYFCASSTARGPQETQYFGPGTRLLVL.

This clone was detected a few times. V and J are TRBV11-2 and TRBJ2-1; 11 bases match TRBD2. This CDR3 has 15 residues. Per germline, CDR1 SGHAT and CDR2 FQNNGV. V gave up 5 bases and J gave up 8 bases; unmatched junction bases: 8. For the CDR3, the DNA is TGTGCCAGCAGCCCGAGACTAGCGGGACTCGATGAGCAGTTCTTC. Its translation: CASSPRLAGLDEQFF.

The DNA of the CDR3 is TGCAGCGCGTGGGGGGGACAGGGATCCGGGACAGATACGCAGTATTTT. Translating gives CSAWGGQGSGTDTQYF. This chain connects TRBV29-1 to TRBJ2-3; TRBD1 aligns across 9 bases. Germline lookup yields CDR1 SQVTM and CDR2 ANQGSEA. The V and J ends lost 7 bases and 3 bases, in that order; junction bases with no gene match: 14. The CDR3 is 16 residues long.

To note about this clone: In the same sample, other DNA sequences code for this CDR3. The chain couples TRBV19 to TRBJ1-5; no reliable D call. The germline gives CDR1 LNHDA, CDR2 SQIVND (reference sequence). V was shortened by 5 bases and J by 8 bases, with 10 bases between the two germline ends. The CDR3 has 12 residues. DNA of the CDR3: TGTGCCAGTAGTCCCCTCGGGGAGCCCCAGCATTTT. As protein: CASSPLGEPQHF.

Notes on this clone: A much larger clone is a single base away; this may be a read error. This specimen includes other DNA sequences encoding the same CDR3. The chain couples TRBV5-1 to TRBJ2-2, with unresolved D. The germline CDR1 and CDR2 sequences are SGHRS and YFSETQ. The CDR3 is 15 residues long. The CDR3 loop is CASSQNPVNTGELFF. Written as DNA, the CDR3 is TGCGCCAGCAGTCAGAACCCCGTGAACACCGGAGAGCTGTTTTTT.

The V call is TRBV2, the J call TRBJ2-2; D remains ambiguous. Deletions cut 3 bases from V and 7 bases from J, with 3 bases between. CDR3 length equals 11 residues. Germline CDR1 reads SNHLY; CDR2 reads FYNNEI. CDR3 in amino acids: CASSEYGELFF. The CDR3 region has the DNA TGTGCCAGCAGTGAGTACGGGGAGCTGTTTTTT.

This chain links TRBV4-3 with TRBJ1-1; no firm D call. The V end lost 4 bases, the J end lost 11 bases, and 11 bases lay between the germline ends. Germline assignment: CDR1 LGHNA and CDR2 YSLEER. The CDR3 totals 11 residues. The CDR3 here is CASSRGFDAFF. The CDR3 DNA reads as TGCGCCAGCAGCCGAGGATTCGACGCTTTCTTT.

This clone was seen once. The V call is TRBV23-1, the J call TRBJ2-3, with D perhaps matching TRBD1 or TRBD2 (5 bases each). TRBV23-1 is sorted into the ORF group, with uncertain function. This CDR3 is built from 13 residues. With 7 bases removed from V and 10 bases from J, the gap between germline ends came to 18 bases. DNA for the CDR3: TGCGCCAGCAAGGTGGGGGAGCCCGTGGCGCAGTATTTT. It encodes CASKVGEPVAQYF.

This clone was seen more than once but under ten times. The gene calls are TRBV5-1 and TRBJ2-5; 7 bases agree with TRBD1. This CDR3 contains 15 residues. Germline V gene data show CDR1 as SGHRS and CDR2 as YFSETQ. Losses at the gene ends were 4 bases for V and 5 bases for J; bases not matched to a gene: 11. The CDR3 here is CASSKSSTGTETQYF. In nucleotides, the CDR3 is TGCGCCAGCAGCAAATCTTCGACAGGGACGGAGACCCAGTACTTC.

Of note for this clone: Other DNA sequences in this sample translate to the same CDR3. The V call is TRBV18, the J call TRBJ2-5, with unresolved D. Trimming took off 4 bases at V and 2 bases at J, with 2 bases between the two ends. Germline V gives CDR1 KGHSH, CDR2 LQKENI. The CDR3 length is 11 residues. CDR3 DNA: TGTGCCAGCTCACTACAAGAGACCCAGTACTTC. Its protein is CASSLQETQYF.

This clone was found many times. J is TRBJ2-1 and V is TRBV9; D not certain. The ends were cut back, 0 bases at V and 7 bases at J, with 8 bases in the middle. From germline, CDR1 is SGDLS and CDR2 YYNGEE. The CDR3 contains 13 residues. CDR3 DNA sequence: TGTGCCAGCAGCGTAGACCTCGCGAATGAGCAGTTCTTC. Amino acid sequence: CASSVDLANEQFF. Filled out from reference TRBV9 and TRBJ2-1, the complete variable domain reads DSGVTQTPKHLITATGQRVTLRCSPRSGDLSVYWYQQSLDQGLQFLIQYYNGEERAKGNILERFSAQQFPDLHSELNLSSLELGDSALYFCASSVDLANEQFFGPGTRLTVL.

The chain couples TRBV6-1 to TRBJ1-5; possibly TRBD1 for D (5 bases). The V and J ends lost 3 bases and 8 bases respectively, with 14 bases between them. CDR3 length equals 14 residues. Germline V gives CDR1 MNHNS, CDR2 SASEGT. The CDR3 bases are TGTGCCAGCAGTGATTCCGGGGCATTGAAGCCCCAGCATTTT. Its translation is CASSDSGALKPQHF.

The chain employs TRBV11-2 and TRBJ2-5; D not certain. The CDR3 consists of 15 residues. V gave up 3 bases and J gave up 0 bases, with 11 bases separating them. Per the germline V gene, CDR1 is SGHAT and CDR2 is FQNNGV. In nucleotides, the CDR3 is TGTGCCAGCAGCTTTCGGCGGAAGTACCAAGAGACCCAGTACTTC. Encoded protein: CASSFRRKYQETQYF.

The chain joins TRBV2 to TRBJ2-2; 7 bases are a match to TRBD1. The germline CDR1 and CDR2 sequences are SNHLY and FYNNEI. This CDR3 is built from 15 residues. V lost 7 bases to trimming and J lost 5 bases; unmatched junction nucleotides: 10. The CDR3 region is CASTDVQGPTGELFF. The DNA of the CDR3 is TGTGCCAGCACGGATGTACAGGGGCCTACCGGGGAGCTGTTTTTT.

The genes are TRBV6-6 and TRBJ1-2, with a possible D match to TRBD1 (6 bases). In germline, CDR1 is MNHNY, CDR2 SVGAGI (reference sequence). The CDR3 runs to 12 residues. V lost 10 bases to trimming and J lost 3 bases, with 12 bases between them. CDR3 loop: CATEQGDYGYTF. The DNA of the CDR3 is TGTGCCACTGAACAGGGAGACTATGGCTACACCTTC.

This clone was observed a few times. Other DNA sequences in this specimen translate into the identical CDR3. The chain couples TRBV29-1 to TRBJ2-7; 7 bases map to TRBD1. The CDR3 spans 13 residues. The V and J ends lost 3 bases and 2 bases, in that order; junction bases with no gene match: 4. The V gene's germline CDR1 is SQVTM and CDR2 ANQGSEA. The CDR3 sequence is CSVERQGTYEQYF. In DNA, the CDR3 is TGCAGCGTTGAGAGACAGGGTACCTACGAGCAGTACTTC.

The chain carries TRBV5-4 and TRBJ2-7; the match to TRBD2 covers 8 bases. The CDR3 runs 16 residues. V was clipped by 3 bases and J by 3 bases; unmatched bases: 11. Germline assignment: CDR1 SGHNT and CDR2 YYREEE (reference sequence). CDR3 loop: CASSSGGGRLDYEQYF. CDR3 sequence (DNA): TGTGCCAGCAGCTCCGGGGGGGGAAGACTCGACTACGAGCAGTACTTC.

This chain connects TRBV7-9 to TRBJ2-7; D ambiguous. Trimming left V 5 bases short and J 6 bases short, with 11 bases between. Germline V gene sequence: CDR1 SEHNR, CDR2 FQNEAQ (reference sequence). CDR3 length: 12 residues. In DNA form, the CDR3 reads TGTGCCAGCAGCCCCGTCCTGCTCGAGCAGTACTTC. Encoded protein: CASSPVLLEQYF.